A single sample is the source of the 27 T cell receptor beta chains below, sequenced in a study of T-cell memory formation after mild COVID-19. TCRdb processed the 5' RACE reads anew with MiXCR; each CDR3 protein has one entry. The repertoire holds hundreds of thousands of distinct CDR3 sequences, with 15% to 20% as singletons. Sequenced sample: PBMCs or a T cell subset sorted from them (not recorded which). These TCRs come from an adult woman who had mild COVID-19 (a few samples of this study predate the infection). Cell type and time point are not known.

This clonotype has a handful of counts. The chain recombines TRBV18 with TRBJ2-1; 10 bases align to TRBD2. The germline CDR1 and CDR2 sequences are KGHSH and LQKENI. CDR3 length equals 15 residues. Losses at the gene ends were 3 bases for V and 7 bases for J; bases not matched to a gene: 6. The CDR3 DNA is TGTGCCAGCTCACCCGAGACTAGCGGGTGGAATGAGCAGTTCTTC. It specifies CASSPETSGWNEQFF.

This clonotype was seen more than once but under ten times. The V and J genes are TRBV12-3 or TRBV12-4 and TRBJ1-5; D is unresolved. CDR3 length: 15 residues. With 5 bases removed from V and 0 bases from J, the gap between germline ends came to 11 bases. The CDR3 DNA sequence: TGTGCCAGCAGTCGTGGGGAATATAGCAATCAGCCCCAGCATTTT. Its protein is CASSRGEYSNQPQHF.

The chain combines TRBV20-1 with TRBJ2-7; TRBD2 aligns across 9 bases. This CDR3 is 15 amino acids long. Germline V CDR1 and CDR2: DFQATT, SNEGSKA (reference sequence). Trimming took 0 bases from V and 3 from J; bases not matched to a gene: 6. The CDR3 nucleotides are TGCAGTGCTAGAGATGGGCTAGCGGGGAGCTACGAGCAGTACTTC. Protein sequence: CSARDGLAGSYEQYF.

The chain is built from TRBV12-3 or TRBV12-4 and TRBJ1-2, with D uncertain. V lost 3 bases, J lost 9 bases, and 8 bases lay in between. The CDR3 contains 11 residues. The CDR3 bases are TGTGCCAGCAGTTTTTTGAACAGCTACACCTTC. It encodes CASSFLNSYTF.

The chain employs TRBV25-1 and TRBJ1-2; D not resolved. The CDR3 extends over 15 amino acids. The germline CDR1 and CDR2 sequences are MGHDK and SYGVNS. Between the trimmed V and J ends, which lost 0 bases and 2 bases, there was a span of 10 bases. This chain's CDR3 is CASSEYSQANYGYTF. In DNA form, the CDR3 reads TGTGCCAGCAGTGAATATTCGCAGGCCAACTATGGCTACACCTTC.

The chain uses TRBV6-6 and TRBJ2-5; weak D call: TRBD1 (6 bases). The germline gives CDR1 MNHNY, CDR2 SVGAGI (reference sequence). The CDR3 consists of 15 residues. V lost 0 bases and J 3 bases, leaving 11 bases between the germline ends. The CDR3 loop reads CASSYSHDRKETQYF. For the CDR3, the DNA is TGTGCCAGCAGTTACTCCCATGACAGGAAAGAGACCCAGTACTTC.

This clonotype was picked up many times. One end of the junction fails to match germline, which may point to a read error. V usage is TRBV20-1 and J usage is TRBJ2-3; 11 nucleotides line up with TRBD2. In germline, CDR1 is DFQATT, CDR2 SNEGSKA (reference sequence). The CDR3 is 15 residues long. The CDR3 region is CSARGLAGGLDTQYF. The CDR3 nucleotides are TGCAGCGCTAGGGGGTTAGCGGGAGGGCTGGATACGCAGTATTTT.

This clonotype was counted between two and nine times. The CDR3 reads CASSPPGHHGNEQFF. The CDR3 coding sequence is TGTGCCAGCTCACCACCGGGACACCACGGGAATGAGCAGTTCTTC. The rearrangement links TRBV18 to TRBJ2-1; weak D call: TRBD1 (6 bases). The CDR3 sequence is 15 residues long. Trimming shortened V by 0 bases and J by 7 bases, and 13 bases separated the two germline ends. CDR1 is KGHSH and CDR2 is LQKENI in the germline V gene.

This clonotype has only a few counts. The chain couples TRBV5-6 to TRBJ1-3, with D hard to call. Germline V gene sequence: CDR1 SGHDT, CDR2 YYEEEE. V lost 4 bases and J lost 4, with 9 bases in between. This CDR3 is built from 13 residues. CDR3: CASSPGRGNTIYF. The DNA of the CDR3 is TGTGCCAGCAGCCCTGGACGGGGAAACACCATATATTTT.

V usage is TRBV29-1 and J usage is TRBJ2-6, with D perhaps TRBD1 (6 bases). This CDR3 is built from 13 residues. Per the germline V gene, CDR1 is SQVTM and CDR2 is ANQGSEA. With 6 bases removed from V and 2 bases from J, the gap between germline ends came to 8 bases. CDR3 amino acids: CSVAGAGANVLTF. The CDR3, as DNA: TGCAGCGTCGCAGGGGCTGGGGCCAACGTCCTGACTTTC.

This clonotype was recorded a few times. The rearrangement uses TRBV20-1 and TRBJ2-1; D unclear. V was clipped by 0 bases and J by 3 bases, with 6 bases between them. The germline CDR1 and CDR2 sequences are DFQATT and SNEGSKA (reference sequence). The CDR3 length is 13 residues. In DNA, the CDR3 is TGCAGTGCTAGAGATGGCGGCTACAATGAGCAGTTCTTC. As protein: CSARDGGYNEQFF.

This chain links TRBV9 with TRBJ1-1; D not resolved. The CDR3 has 14 amino acids. CDR1 and CDR2 from the germline V gene are SGDLS and YYNGEE. V was cut by 0 bases and J by 8 bases, with 14 bases left in between. The CDR3 spells CASSVATEWQEAFF. The CDR3 region has the DNA TGTGCCAGCAGCGTAGCTACGGAGTGGCAGGAAGCTTTCTTT.

This chain connects TRBV9 to TRBJ2-7, with D perhaps matching TRBD1 or TRBD2 (5 bases each). V lost 0 bases and J lost 3, with 10 bases in between. The CDR3 totals 14 residues. Germline V gene sequence: CDR1 SGDLS, CDR2 YYNGEE. CDR3 DNA: TGTGCCAGCAGCGTAGGAGGGGACCACTACGAGCAGTACTTC. It translates to CASSVGGDHYEQYF.

There are many counts of this clonotype. The chain is built from TRBV4-2 and TRBJ2-1; D gene unclear. Germline CDR1 reads LGHNA; CDR2 reads YNFKEQ. V was pared by 0 bases and J by 0 bases, with 9 bases between. The CDR3 runs 16 residues. CDR3 amino acids: CASSQDSYSSYNEQFF. The CDR3 DNA follows: TGTGCCAGCAGCCAAGATAGTTACAGCTCCTACAATGAGCAGTTCTTC.

There are a few counts of this clonotype. The J gene is TRBJ2-3, the V gene TRBV24-1; TRBD2 matches at 13 bases. After removal of 9 bases from V and 0 bases from J, the junction contained 5 bases not matched to a gene. CDR1 is KGHDR and CDR2 is SFDVKD in the germline V gene. This CDR3 comprises 16 residues. CDR3 protein: CATGLAGDPSTDTQYF. DNA of the CDR3: TGTGCCACCGGACTAGCGGGGGATCCTAGCACAGATACGCAGTATTTT.

This chain joins TRBV12-3 or TRBV12-4 and TRBJ1-4, with 9 bases lining up with TRBD1. The CDR3 consists of 14 residues. J gave up 8 bases and V 5 bases, and 6 bases lay outside the gene matches. The CDR3 loop reads CASSQQGAGEKLFF. CDR3 DNA sequence: TGTGCCAGCAGTCAACAGGGGGCAGGAGAAAAACTGTTTTTT.

This clonotype has more than one count but fewer than ten. The genes are TRBV20-1 and TRBJ2-1; 9 nucleotides line up with TRBD2. Trimming cost V 5 bases and J 7 bases; bases outside gene matches: 9. Germline V gene data show CDR1 as DFQATT and CDR2 as SNEGSKA (reference sequence). CDR3 length equals 14 residues. CDR3 sequence (DNA): TGCAGTGCTCACTGGCGGGAGGGCCGGAATGAGCAGTTCTTC. This encodes CSAHWREGRNEQFF.

The chain carries TRBV18 and TRBJ2-1; TRBD2 agrees at 15 bases. This CDR3 is 16 amino acids long. Germline-derived CDR1 and CDR2 are KGHSH and LQKENI. V trimming: 6 bases; J trimming: 9 bases; junction bases outside the gene matches: 9. CDR3 nucleotide sequence: TGTGCCAGCTCGTTCGGGACTAGCGGGAGGTTGGGTGAGCAGTTCTTC. Its protein product is CASSFGTSGRLGEQFF.

This clonotype was seen a handful of times. The genes are TRBV7-2 and TRBJ2-7, with 7 nucleotides matching TRBD1. Germline CDR1 reads SGHTA; CDR2 reads FQGNSA. The CDR3 spans 14 residues. V was clipped by 5 bases and J by 3 bases; unmatched bases: 7. The CDR3 DNA follows: TGTGCCAGCAGCGCTCGGGACAGACGCTACGAGCAGTACTTC. It encodes CASSARDRRYEQYF.

The chain joins TRBV12-3 or TRBV12-4 to TRBJ1-1; 10 bases align to TRBD1. Trimming removed 5 bases from V and 4 bases from J; junction bases left unmatched: 16. The CDR3 runs to 18 residues. This chain's CDR3 is CASSLRERTGTGVTEAFF. CDR3 nucleotides: TGTGCCAGCAGTCTTCGTGAGAGAACCGGGACAGGGGTCACTGAAGCTTTCTTT.

In nucleotides, the CDR3 is TGCAGTGCTAGTCCCCGAGCGTCCTACAATGAGCAGTTCTTC. Protein product: CSASPRASYNEQFF. The chain is built from TRBV20-1 and TRBJ2-1; D is ambiguous. V was clipped by 3 bases and J by 1 base, with 10 bases between them. CDR3 length equals 14 residues. Germline V lookup: CDR1 DFQATT, CDR2 SNEGSKA (reference sequence).

The genes are TRBV29-1 and TRBJ2-1; D is uncertain. V was pared by 7 bases and J by 3 bases, with 10 bases between. The V gene's germline CDR1 is SQVTM and CDR2 ANQGSEA. The CDR3 is 12 residues long. The CDR3 bases are TGCAGCGCACTCTGGAGCTACAATGAGCAGTTCTTC. This encodes CSALWSYNEQFF.

This clonotype was seen once. This sequence joins TRBV29-1 and TRBJ2-7; 12 bases map to TRBD1. Germline values: CDR1 SQVTM, CDR2 ANQGSEA. Unmatched junction bases numbered 4, after V lost 3 bases and J lost 7 bases. This CDR3 comprises 13 residues. The CDR3 coding sequence is TGCAGCGTTGAGGGACAGGGGGCGTGGGAGCAGTACTTC. Its translation is CSVEGQGAWEQYF.

The V and J genes are TRBV9 and TRBJ2-3; 8 nucleotides match TRBD2. With V trimmed by 6 bases and J by 3 bases, 9 bases remained unmatched. Per the germline V gene, CDR1 is SGDLS and CDR2 is YYNGEE. This CDR3 comprises 15 residues. The CDR3 spells CASTDGLAGTDTQYF. The CDR3 region has the DNA TGTGCCAGCACCGACGGACTAGCCGGGACAGATACGCAGTATTTT.

This clonotype appeared a few times. This sequence joins TRBV25-1 and TRBJ2-5; D unresolved. V was trimmed by 0 bases and J by 12 bases, leaving 11 bases between them. The germline V gene encodes CDR1 MGHDK and CDR2 SYGVNS. The CDR3 is 12 amino acids. DNA of the CDR3: TGTGCCAGCAGTGAATATGGCACCGACGAGTACTTC. Amino acids: CASSEYGTDEYF.

The genes are TRBV5-1 and TRBJ2-5; the match to TRBD2 covers 7 bases. This CDR3 is 15 amino acids long. Unmatched junction bases numbered 8, after V lost 4 bases and J lost 2 bases. Germline CDR1 is SGHRS and CDR2 is YFSETQ. CDR3 protein: CASSMPQRGQETQYF. The CDR3 region has the DNA TGCGCCAGCAGCATGCCTCAGCGGGGTCAAGAGACCCAGTACTTC.

The chain uses TRBV4-2 and TRBJ2-1; 8 nucleotides agree with TRBD2. Germline-derived CDR1 and CDR2 are LGHNA and YNFKEQ. The J segment lost 6 bases and the V segment lost 3 bases, leaving 10 bases of the junction unmatched. The CDR3 is 16 amino acids. CDR3 residues: CASSHPTRSGSNEQFF. The CDR3 DNA reads as TGTGCCAGCAGCCACCCGACCAGGAGCGGGAGCAATGAGCAGTTCTTC.